This T cell receptor (beta chain) was captured by sequencing in a study of blood T cell repertoires in COVID-19. The CDR3 spans 14 residues. Germline V gene sequence: CDR1 SGDLS, CDR2 YYNGEE. V was cut by 3 bases and J by 9 bases, with 15 bases left in between. Assay: immunoSEQ multiplex PCR; the TCRdb copy retains only in-frame clones and omits some. In the table there are about 120,000 clones, approximately 82% of which are singletons. This clone was recorded once. V and J are TRBV9 and TRBJ2-2; a possible D gene is TRBD2 (6 bases). The TCR sequence derives from an elderly woman with acute or convalescent COVID-19. The sample consisted of peripheral blood. CDR3 amino acids: CASSGRDFQRELFF. CDR3 DNA: TGTGCCAGCAGCGGACGGGACTTCCAGCGGGAGCTGTTTTTT.